Presented here are 2 T cell receptor beta chains from one specimen sequenced in a study of blood T cell repertoires in COVID-19. Profiling relied on immunoSEQ multiplex PCR, and the TCRdb table lists in-frame clones only, not all of them. The data show 250,000 to 350,000 clones, 92% seen once. Sequencing was performed on PBMCs or T cells enriched from blood (not recorded which). The origin of the receptors is a woman under 40 who had recovered from COVID-19.

The chain employs TRBV28 and TRBJ1-1; D unclear. V was trimmed by 7 bases and J by 10 bases, leaving 16 bases between them. CDR3 length: 12 residues. Germline-derived CDR1 and CDR2 are MDHEN and SYDVKM. This CDR3 reads CASTSGVRGAFF. The CDR3 DNA follows: TGTGCCAGCACCTCTGGAGTACGGGGAGCTTTCTTT. Full variable domain (missing parts from reference TRBV28 and TRBJ1-1): DVKVTQSSRYLVKRTGEKVFLECVQDMDHENMFWYRQDPGLGLRLIYFSYDVKMKEKGDIPEGYSVSREKKERFSLILESASTNQTSMYLCASTSGVRGAFFGQGTRLTVV.

V usage is TRBV5-1 and J usage is TRBJ2-1; 7 positions agree with TRBD1. Trimming took 3 bases from V and 7 from J; bases not matched to a gene: 4. The CDR3 spans 13 residues. Germline V gene data show CDR1 as SGHRS and CDR2 as YFSETQ. The CDR3 region has the DNA TGCGCCAGCAGCTGGCCGGACAGGAATGAGCAGTTCTTC. It specifies CASSWPDRNEQFF. The variable domain in full, with the rest retrieved from reference TRBV5-1 and TRBJ2-1, is KAGVTQTPRYLIKTRGQQVTLSCSPISGHRSVSWYQQTPGQGLQFLFEYFSETQRNKGNFPGRFSGRQFSNSRSEMNVSTLELGDSALYLCASSWPDRNEQFFGPGTRLTVL.